Shown below are 26 T cell receptor beta chains from a single sample sequenced in a study of molecular identifiers for immune sequencing clone quantification (dated by TCRdb to the late 2010s). The method behind the library was PCR. Instrument used: NextSeq 500. Starting from the raw public reads, TCRdb applied fastp trimming at Q25, assembled clones with MiXCR and retained in-frame beta chains. Rows are combined by CDR3 protein, so each entry shows the most common genes and DNA. This sample is represented by some 97,000 distinct CDR3 sequences; approximately 25% of them were singletons. Approximately 0.94% of the sample is held by the ten biggest clonotypes. Source material: naive CD8+ T cells from blood, with Jurkat cell RNA spiked in. Per the publication, the cell subset or site label means: FACS-sorted CD8+CD4-CCR7+CD45RA+ naive T cells. The receptors stem from a human donor in good health. Some libraries in this study had Jurkat cell RNA spiked in.

For this clonotype: A much larger clone lies a single base off, so this may be a read error. The V call is TRBV7-2, the J call TRBJ2-1; D gene ambiguous. The CDR3 spans 13 residues. From germline, CDR1 is SGHTA and CDR2 FQGNSA. The CDR3 sequence: CASSLAPHNEQLF. In DNA form, the CDR3 reads TGTGCCAGCAGCTTAGCTCCGCACAATGAGCAGCTCTTC.

This clonotype appeared many times. The rearrangement uses TRBV30 and TRBJ1-1; unclear D gene. This CDR3 spans 11 amino acids. The V gene lost 5 bases and the J gene lost 7 bases, with 11 bases spanning the gap. Germline-derived CDR1 and CDR2 are GTSNPN and SVGIG (reference sequence). CDR3 nucleotides: TGTGCCTGGGAAAGGCAGATTGAAGCTTTCTTT. Its translation: CAWERQIEAFF. The whole variable domain, filled in from reference TRBV30 and TRBJ1-1, reads SQTIHQWPATLVQPVGSPLSLECTVEGTSNPNLYWYRQAAGRGLQLLFYSVGIGQISSEVPQNLSASRPQDRQFILSSKKLLLSDSGFYLCAWERQIEAFFGQGTRLTVV.

At least ten counts were recorded for this clonotype. J is TRBJ1-1 and V is TRBV5-6, with D tentatively TRBD1 (6 bases). Trimming removed 4 bases at V and 1 base at J, with 11 bases between. The CDR3 extends over 14 amino acids. Germline loops: CDR1 SGHDT, CDR2 YYEEEE. Written as DNA, the CDR3 is TGTGCCAGCAGCCGAGTACAGGGGAACACTGAAGCTTTCTTT. Translated: CASSRVQGNTEAFF.

This clonotype showed up just a few times. This chain uses TRBV20-1 with TRBJ1-1; TRBD1 is a possible D gene (6 bases). Trimming took off 2 bases at V and 1 base at J, with 14 bases between the two ends. The germline V gene encodes CDR1 DFQATT and CDR2 SNEGSKA (reference sequence). This CDR3 region has 15 residues. The CDR3: CSARRKQGWNTEAFF. The CDR3 region has the DNA TGCAGTGCTAGACGTAAACAGGGTTGGAACACTGAAGCTTTCTTT.

The chain uses TRBV28 and TRBJ2-7; 11 positions match TRBD2. Trimming took 5 bases from V and 6 from J; bases not matched to a gene: 9. The CDR3 consists of 15 residues. In germline, CDR1 is MDHEN, CDR2 SYDVKM. The CDR3 region has the DNA TGTGCCAGCAGTCTTTTAGCGGGAGGGCCCCTCGAGCAGTACTTC. It specifies CASSLLAGGPLEQYF.

A few counts support this clonotype. The V gene is TRBV6-1, the J gene TRBJ2-1; D perhaps matches TRBD2 (5 bases). V was clipped by 1 base and J by 2 bases, with 12 bases between them. This CDR3 region has 16 residues. Germline V gene sequence: CDR1 MNHNS, CDR2 SASEGT. In DNA, the CDR3 is TGTGCCAGCAGTGAAGATTGGCTAGCTCCCTACAATGAGCAGTTCTTC. Its translation is CASSEDWLAPYNEQFF.

In regard to this clonotype: A much larger clone differs from this one at a single base, so this may be a read error. The chain's CDR3 is CASSPKVTGELLF. The DNA for the CDR3 is TGTGCCAGTAGTCCGAAGGTCACCGGGGAGCTGCTTTTT. The V gene is TRBV19, the J gene TRBJ2-2; maybe TRBD2 (5 bases). The CDR3 contains 13 residues. Per the germline V gene, CDR1 is LNHDA and CDR2 is SQIVND (reference sequence).

This clonotype was picked up many times. The chain has TRBV11-2 and TRBJ2-7, with 7 bases identical to TRBD1. Germline V gives CDR1 SGHAT, CDR2 FQNNGV. The CDR3 is 17 residues long. V trimming: 6 bases; J trimming: 2 bases; junction bases outside the gene matches: 16. The CDR3 DNA follows: TGTGCCAGCAGTACTATCCCACCGACAGGGCCCCCCTACGAGCAGTACTTC. Protein sequence: CASSTIPPTGPPYEQYF.

This clonotype has only a few counts. The chain is built from TRBV9 and TRBJ1-1; unclear D gene. V lost 2 bases, J lost 3 bases, and 8 bases lay in between. The CDR3 extends over 13 amino acids. Per the germline V gene, CDR1 is SGDLS and CDR2 is YYNGEE. The CDR3 bases are TGTGCCAGCAGCGTCTCCGGGTACACTGAAGCTTTCTTT. Its translation is CASSVSGYTEAFF.

This clonotype has more than one count but fewer than ten. At one of its ends the junction is not consistent with the germline gene, which may arise from a read error. The chain recombines TRBV7-7 with TRBJ2-1; D is ambiguous. Per germline, CDR1 SSHAT and CDR2 FNYEAQ (reference sequence). This CDR3 comprises 14 residues. CDR3: CASSLGPDYNEQFF. Here the CDR3 DNA reads TGTGCTAGCAGCTTAGGGCCGGATTACAATGAGCAGTTCTTC.

To note about this clonotype: Since the CDR3 does not end with the conserved phenylalanine or tryptophan, this likely comes from a read error. V gene TRBV29-1 combines with J gene TRBJ2-5; tentatively, D is TRBD2 (5 bases). Looked up from germline, CDR1 is SQVTM and CDR2 is ANQGSEA. V lost 7 bases to trimming and J lost 2 bases, with 17 bases between them. This CDR3 is 14 amino acids long. The CDR3 reads CSAIPIRGQETQYL. The CDR3, as DNA: TGCAGCGCAATCCCAATACGGGGACAAGAGACCCAGTACCTC.

Concerning this clonotype: Given a much more abundant clone one base away, this may be a read error. A read error is likely, as this CDR3 ends without the conserved phenylalanine or tryptophan. Here the CDR3 reads CASSQVGGTDLYEQYL. CDR3 nucleotides: TGCGCCAGCAGCCAAGTTGGAGGGACAGATTTATACGAGCAGTACCTC. V usage is TRBV4-1 and J usage is TRBJ2-7, with D possibly TRBD1 on 7 matching bases. CDR3 size: 16 residues. CDR1 MGHRA and CDR2 YSYEKL come from the germline V gene. The germline V and J ends were trimmed by 1 base and 4 bases, with 17 bases remaining between them.

This clonotype was recorded at least ten times. The DNA is omitted, as the CDR3 cannot be located on it reliably, and the CDR3 follows TCRdb's listing. The rearrangement uses TRBV7-8 and TRBJ1-4; TRBD1 was called by the table and not checked on the DNA. The V gene's germline CDR1 is SGHVS and CDR2 FQNEAQ. The CDR3 region is 15 residues in length, termini included. The chain's CDR3 is CASSFGPGGNEKLFF.

Comment on this clonotype: A read error may explain this, as a much larger clone is one base away. The CDR3 end shows no conserved phenylalanine or tryptophan, and so a read error is likely. This chain joins TRBV12-3 or TRBV12-4 and TRBJ1-2; TRBD1 is a possible D gene (6 bases). The CDR3 extends over 13 amino acids. Trimming removed 6 bases from V and 2 bases from J, with 10 bases in between. CDR3 sequence: CASSHGTNYGYTY. CDR3 nucleotides: TGTGCCAGCAGCCATGGGACAAACTATGGCTACACCTAC.

This chain uses TRBV27 with TRBJ2-7; the match to TRBD1 covers 8 bases. V lost 5 bases to trimming and J lost 2 bases; unmatched junction nucleotides: 5. Germline CDR1 is MNHEY and CDR2 is SMNVEV (reference sequence). The CDR3 contains 14 residues. In nucleotides, the CDR3 is TGTGCCAGCAGTCTCAGGGGGCTCGCCTACGAGCAGTACTTC. Translated: CASSLRGLAYEQYF.

This clonotype was observed a few times. V usage is TRBV30 and J usage is TRBJ2-3; D uncertain. The CDR3 runs 16 residues. Germline loops: CDR1 GTSNPN, CDR2 SVGIG (reference sequence). The V end was cut by 5 bases, the J end by 0 bases, with 18 bases between. CDR3 residues: CAWGQVTSQSTDTQYF. DNA for the CDR3: TGTGCCTGGGGGCAGGTGACAAGCCAGAGCACAGATACGCAGTATTTT. The whole variable domain, filled in from reference TRBV30 and TRBJ2-3, reads SQTIHQWPATLVQPVGSPLSLECTVEGTSNPNLYWYRQAAGRGLQLLFYSVGIGQISSEVPQNLSASRPQDRQFILSSKKLLLSDSGFYLCAWGQVTSQSTDTQYFGPGTRLTVL.

This clonotype was observed many times. V usage is TRBV5-1 and J usage is TRBJ1-1; D is perhaps TRBD1 (5 bases). The CDR3 contains 16 residues. Per the germline V gene, CDR1 is SGHRS and CDR2 is YFSETQ. The V gene lost 1 base and the J gene lost 10 bases, with 23 bases spanning the gap. The CDR3 here is CASSLYDGTAYGGAFF. The CDR3 region has the DNA TGCGCCAGCAGCTTGTATGATGGGACGGCGTACGGGGGAGCTTTCTTT.

To note about this clonotype: A much bigger clone sits one base away, suggesting this may be a read error. The rearrangement links TRBV29-1 to TRBJ2-7; D remains ambiguous. Germline V gene sequence: CDR1 SQVTM, CDR2 ANQGSEA. The CDR3 consists of 16 residues. The CDR3 reads CSVEDPGQSSSYGQYF. Written as DNA, the CDR3 is TGCAGCGTTGAAGATCCCGGCCAGTCGAGCTCCTACGGGCAGTACTTC.

This clonotype showed up many times. The CDR3 DNA reads as TGTGCCAGCAGTTCGGACGGAGTGGGATGGCGGGAGGCCCCAGATACGCAGTATTTT. It translates to CASSSDGVGWREAPDTQYF. The V gene is TRBV28, the J gene TRBJ2-3; TRBD2 matches at 8 bases. J lost 4 bases, V lost 4 bases, and 19 bases had no gene match. Germline lookup yields CDR1 MDHEN and CDR2 SYDVKM. The CDR3 runs 19 residues.

This clonotype was observed a few times. The rearrangement uses TRBV29-1 and TRBJ1-2, with D maybe TRBD1 (6 bases). Germline CDR1 reads SQVTM; CDR2 reads ANQGSEA. V shed 8 bases and J shed 1 base, with 20 bases lying between them. CDR3 length: 15 amino acids. Here the CDR3 reads CSTTSDRTNNYGYTF. CDR3 DNA: TGCAGCACAACATCTGACAGGACAAATAACTATGGCTACACCTTC. The full variable domain, its missing parts supplied by reference TRBV29-1 and TRBJ1-2, is SAVISQKPSRDICQRGTSLTIQCQVDSQVTMMFWYRQQPGQSLTLIATANQGSEATYESGFVIDKFPISRPNLTFSTLTVSNMSPEDSSIYLCSTTSDRTNNYGYTFGSGTRLTVV.

The V gene is TRBV5-5, the J gene TRBJ1-1; the match to TRBD1 covers 7 bases. J lost 1 base, V lost 2 bases, and 2 bases had no gene match. This CDR3 spans 14 amino acids. The germline V gene encodes CDR1 SGHKS and CDR2 YYEKEE (reference sequence). The CDR3 coding sequence is TGTGCCAGCAGCTTACACAGGGGGAACACTGAAGCTTTCTTT. Translating it yields CASSLHRGNTEAFF. Full variable domain (missing parts from reference TRBV5-5 and TRBJ1-1): DAGVTQSPTHLIKTRGQQVTLRCSPISGHKSVSWYQQVLGQGPQFIFQYYEKEERGRGNFPDRFSARQFPNYSSELNVNALLLGDSALYLCASSLHRGNTEAFFGQGTRLTVV.

In the case of this clonotype: This clone may be a read error of a much larger clone one base away. The CDR3 does not end in the conserved phenylalanine or tryptophan, so this is likely a read error. This chain joins TRBV6-2 or TRBV6-3 and TRBJ2-3; 8 bases align to TRBD2. The CDR3 spans 17 residues. The germline CDR1 and CDR2 sequences are MNHEY and SVGEGT. Trimming took 6 bases from V and 6 from J; bases not matched to a gene: 17. This CDR3 is CASSPPRGREVVDTQYS. CDR3 coding DNA: TGTGCCAGCAGCCCCCCTCGTGGGCGGGAGGTCGTGGATACGCAGTATTCT.

This clonotype was counted ten times or more. J is TRBJ2-6 and V is TRBV27, with D perhaps matching TRBD1 (6 bases). This CDR3 spans 18 amino acids. The germline CDR1 and CDR2 sequences are MNHEY and SMNVEV (reference sequence). With 4 bases removed from V and 3 bases from J, the gap between germline ends came to 19 bases. CDR3 coding DNA: TGTGCCAGCAGTTCCTTTCGATGGGGGCTCAGTGGGGCCAACGTCCTGACTTTC. As protein: CASSSFRWGLSGANVLTF.

This clonotype was seen ten or more times. The rearrangement links TRBV7-2 to TRBJ2-1; 10 bases match TRBD1. The germline CDR1 and CDR2 sequences are SGHTA and FQGNSA. The CDR3 loop spans 15 amino acids. Germline trimming cut 4 bases from V and 7 bases from J; bases unmatched to any gene: 7. As DNA, the CDR3 is TGTGCCAGCAGCTACGCCCCGGGACAGGGGAATGAGCAGTTCTTC. Translating it yields CASSYAPGQGNEQFF.

In regard to this clonotype: A read error is possible here, since a much larger clone lies one base away. The chain has TRBV28 and TRBJ2-1; D could derive from TRBD1 or TRBD2 (5 bases each). The CDR3 consists of 15 residues. Germline lookup yields CDR1 MDHEN and CDR2 SYDVKM. CDR3 amino acids: CASSLGEGLVGEQLF. In DNA, the CDR3 is TGTGCCAGCAGTTTAGGTGAGGGGCTAGTCGGTGAGCAGCTCTTC.

This clonotype turned up a few times. The chain has TRBV2 and TRBJ2-5, with 8 bases aligning to TRBD2. CDR3 length equals 14 residues. Germline V gives CDR1 SNHLY, CDR2 FYNNEI. The V and J ends lost 7 bases and 2 bases, in that order; junction bases with no gene match: 6. As DNA, the CDR3 is TGTGCCAGCAACCAGCGGGGGATTCAAGAGACCCAGTACTTC. Translated, it gives CASNQRGIQETQYF.